The subject of this entry is one T cell receptor (beta chain). The antigen remains unidentified. These data originate in a study of T cell responses to AZD1222 COVID-19 vaccine. Broader study findings: There were vaccine-associated CD4 TCRs across spike, dominant at 160-218 and 743-854. A mostly white British donor set with more females was recruited, and clonal diversity was possibly underestimated. Sampling that yielded the repertoires occurred only after the peak T cell response. Spike-specific TCR breadth and depth grew following two AZD1222 doses.

TCRdb's table, derived via immunoSEQ multiplex PCR, lists solely in-frame clones and lacks some. The sample has roughly 86,000 clones, 85% seen once. The germline V gene has CDR1 SGHTA and CDR2 FQGTGA. V gave up 1 base and J gave up 8 bases, with 11 bases separating them. This CDR3 contains 13 residues. The clonotype comes from an adult who received the AZD1222 COVID-19 vaccine. The rearrangement links TRBV7-3 to TRBJ1-2; a possible D gene is TRBD1 (5 bases). This material consisted of peripheral blood, taken 28 days after the second AZD1222 dose. The CDR3 coding sequence is TGTGCCAGCAGCTTAAGCCAGGGTCTAGGCTACACCTTC. Translation gives CASSLSQGLGYTF.